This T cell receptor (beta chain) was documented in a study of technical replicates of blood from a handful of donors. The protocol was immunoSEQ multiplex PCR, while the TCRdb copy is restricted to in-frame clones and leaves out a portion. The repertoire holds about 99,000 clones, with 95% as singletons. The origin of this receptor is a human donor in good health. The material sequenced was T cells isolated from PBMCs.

CDR3 coding DNA: TGCGCCAGCAGCACAGCTAGCGGGAGCTCTTTTGAGCAGTTCTTC. It encodes CASSTASGSSFEQFF. The chain links TRBV5-1 to TRBJ2-1; TRBD2 matches 10 bases. CDR3 length equals 15 residues. Germline V CDR1 and CDR2: SGHRS, YFSETQ. With V trimmed by 4 bases and J by 9 bases, 10 bases remained unmatched.